This T cell receptor beta chain derives from a study of T cell responses to AZD1222 COVID-19 vaccine. About the study: Second-dose timings of about 4 or about 12 weeks were pooled.

Generated by immunoSEQ multiplex PCR, the TCRdb table keeps only in-frame clones and is missing some. The sample lists 85,000 or so clones; approximately 90% were seen once. The CDR3 runs to 20 residues. Per germline, CDR1 MNHNY and CDR2 SVGAGI (reference sequence). The V end was cut by 6 bases, the J end by 0 bases, with 24 bases between. The material sequenced was peripheral blood, taken on day 0 of AZD1222 vaccination. The V and J genes are TRBV6-6 and TRBJ1-6; tentative D call: TRBD1 (6 bases). This clonotype originated in an adult in good health. Written as DNA, the CDR3 is TGTGCCAGCAGCTACCAGGGGACTGCTAGACGGAGCTCCTATAATTCACCCCTCCACTTT. Translated, it gives CASSYQGTARRSSYNSPLHF.